A single TCR beta chain is shown here with its context. Its antigen is unknown. Between the trimmed V and J ends, which lost 10 bases and 6 bases, there was a span of 12 bases. Germline CDR1 reads MNHEY; CDR2 reads SVGEGT. The CDR3 spans 11 residues. The data derive from a study of CD8 T cells in Susac syndrome. Bulk CD8+ and CD4+ cells came from magnetic negative isolation; CD8+ TEMRA by FACS. The authors reverse transcribed 0.5 to 1 ug RNA with random hexamers. By means of immunoSEQ multiplex PCR, TCR beta CDR3 spanning 54 Vbeta and 13 Jbeta underwent amplification. TCRdb re-called the immunoSEQ multiplex PCR reads through MiXCR, storing one row per CDR3 protein. In the table there are 150,000 to 200,000 distinct CDR3 sequences, around 94% of which are singletons. Findings and caveats of the study: That the number of individuals in its TCR sequencing and HLA analysis was relatively small was acknowledged by the study.

Material for sequencing was CD4+ T cells from PBMCs. J is TRBJ1-1 and V is TRBV6-2 or TRBV6-3; no reliable D call. This clonotype originated in a human donor with multiple sclerosis. CDR3 sequence reads: CATHGGSEAFF. The CDR3, as DNA: TGTGCCACCCACGGAGGATCTGAAGCTTTCTTT.